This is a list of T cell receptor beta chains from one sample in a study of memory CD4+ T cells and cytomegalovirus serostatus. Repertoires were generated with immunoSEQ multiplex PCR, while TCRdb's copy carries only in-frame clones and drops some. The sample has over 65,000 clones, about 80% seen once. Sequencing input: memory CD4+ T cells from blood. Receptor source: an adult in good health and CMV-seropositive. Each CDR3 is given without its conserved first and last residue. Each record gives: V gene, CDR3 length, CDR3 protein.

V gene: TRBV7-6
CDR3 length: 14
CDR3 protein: ASSLGDRAGDYGYT

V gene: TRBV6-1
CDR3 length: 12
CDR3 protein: ASSDVGRADTQY

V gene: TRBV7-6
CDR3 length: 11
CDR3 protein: ASSLVPSTEAF

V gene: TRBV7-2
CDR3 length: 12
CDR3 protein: ASTRPGTEETQY

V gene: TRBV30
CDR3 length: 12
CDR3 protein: AWSVAQGNSPLH

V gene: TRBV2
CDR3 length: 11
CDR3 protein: ASSAGSNYGYT

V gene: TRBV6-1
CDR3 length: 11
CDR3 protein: ASSGDGFGEQY

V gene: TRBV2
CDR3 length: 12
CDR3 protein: ASIRGGLPGEQF

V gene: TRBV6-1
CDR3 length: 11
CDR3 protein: ASSDASNQPQH

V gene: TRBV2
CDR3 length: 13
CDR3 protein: ASSEHRGRRETQY

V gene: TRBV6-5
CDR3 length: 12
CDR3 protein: ASRNGGGYNEQF

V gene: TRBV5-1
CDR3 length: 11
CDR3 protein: ASSPPGQEGYT

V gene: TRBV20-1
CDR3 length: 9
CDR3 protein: SAIWGAEQY

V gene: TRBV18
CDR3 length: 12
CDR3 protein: ASSRQGMNTEAF

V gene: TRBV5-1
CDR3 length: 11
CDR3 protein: ASSSEGSWGYT

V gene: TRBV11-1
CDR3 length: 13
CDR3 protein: ASSPREGLRNEQF

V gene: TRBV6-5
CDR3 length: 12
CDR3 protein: ASSSTGGTGELF

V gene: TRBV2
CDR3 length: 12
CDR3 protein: ASVYQAAYNEQF

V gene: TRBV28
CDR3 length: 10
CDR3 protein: ASSPGNYGYT

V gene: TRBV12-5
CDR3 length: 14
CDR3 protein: ASAGLGRGDPETQY

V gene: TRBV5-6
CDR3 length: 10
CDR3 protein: ASSRPPGEQY

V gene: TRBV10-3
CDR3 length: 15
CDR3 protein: AISESRVATANTEAF

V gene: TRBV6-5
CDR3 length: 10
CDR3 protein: ASSRLNTEAF

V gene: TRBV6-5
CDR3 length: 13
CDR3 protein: ASSYNGDGANVLT

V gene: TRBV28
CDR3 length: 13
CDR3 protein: ASRQPASLGNTIY

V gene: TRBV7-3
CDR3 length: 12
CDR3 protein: ASSSTSSSYEQY

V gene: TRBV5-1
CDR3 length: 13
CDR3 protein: ASSLVTSGTYEQY

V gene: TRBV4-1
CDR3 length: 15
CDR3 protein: ASSQDGVGDRYYGYT

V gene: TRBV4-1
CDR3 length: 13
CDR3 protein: ASNTGGGASDTQY

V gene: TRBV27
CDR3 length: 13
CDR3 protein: ASSLKVGTNYEQY

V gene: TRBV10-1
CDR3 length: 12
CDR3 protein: ASSVGLATDTQY

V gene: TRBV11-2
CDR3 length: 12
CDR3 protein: ASSPGGAGNTIY

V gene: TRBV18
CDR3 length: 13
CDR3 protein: ASSPPSSGSYEQY

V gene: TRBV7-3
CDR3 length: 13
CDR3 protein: ASSSTGLSTDTQY

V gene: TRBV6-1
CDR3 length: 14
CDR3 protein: ASSERTVTTNEKLF

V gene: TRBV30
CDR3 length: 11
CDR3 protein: AWKPQLVTEAF

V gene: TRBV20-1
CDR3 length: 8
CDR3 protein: SAGAVTQY

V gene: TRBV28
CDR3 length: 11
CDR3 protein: ASSLSDSGELF

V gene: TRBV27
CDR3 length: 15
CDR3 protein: ASSSRTSGGPNNEQF

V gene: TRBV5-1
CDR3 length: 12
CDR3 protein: ASSLGGWAYEQY